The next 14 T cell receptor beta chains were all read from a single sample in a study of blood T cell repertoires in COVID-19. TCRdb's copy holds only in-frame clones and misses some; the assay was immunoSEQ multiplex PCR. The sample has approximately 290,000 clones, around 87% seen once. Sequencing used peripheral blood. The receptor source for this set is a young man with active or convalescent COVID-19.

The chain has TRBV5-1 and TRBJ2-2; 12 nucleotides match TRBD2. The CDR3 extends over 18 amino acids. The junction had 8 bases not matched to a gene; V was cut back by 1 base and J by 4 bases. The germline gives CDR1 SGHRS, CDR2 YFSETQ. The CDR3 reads CASSLWLAGGSTTGELFF. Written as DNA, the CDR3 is TGCGCCAGCAGCTTGTGGCTAGCGGGAGGGTCCACCACCGGGGAGCTGTTTTTT. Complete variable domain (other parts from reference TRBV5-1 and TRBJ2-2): KAGVTQTPRYLIKTRGQQVTLSCSPISGHRSVSWYQQTPGQGLQFLFEYFSETQRNKGNFPGRFSGRQFSNSRSEMNVSTLELGDSALYLCASSLWLAGGSTTGELFFGEGSRLTVL.

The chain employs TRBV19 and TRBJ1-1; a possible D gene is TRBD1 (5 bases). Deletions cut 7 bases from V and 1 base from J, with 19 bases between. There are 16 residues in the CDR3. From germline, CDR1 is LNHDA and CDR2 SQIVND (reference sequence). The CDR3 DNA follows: TGTGCCAGTAACACGGGGGTGGCGCAGGCGAACACTGAAGCTTTCTTT. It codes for CASNTGVAQANTEAFF.

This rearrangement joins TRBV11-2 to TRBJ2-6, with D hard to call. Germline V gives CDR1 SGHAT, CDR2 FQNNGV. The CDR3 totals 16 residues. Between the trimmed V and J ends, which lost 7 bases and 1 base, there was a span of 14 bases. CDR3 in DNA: TGTGCCAGCACCCGATACTCCAGGTCTGGGGCCAACGTCCTGACTTTC. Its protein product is CASTRYSRSGANVLTF. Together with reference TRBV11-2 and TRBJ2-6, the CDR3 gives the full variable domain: EAGVAQSPRYKIIEKRQSVAFWCNPISGHATLYWYQQILGQGPKLLIQFQNNGVVDDSQLPKDRFSAERLKGVDSTLKIQPAKLEDSAVYLCASTRYSRSGANVLTFGAGSRLTVL.

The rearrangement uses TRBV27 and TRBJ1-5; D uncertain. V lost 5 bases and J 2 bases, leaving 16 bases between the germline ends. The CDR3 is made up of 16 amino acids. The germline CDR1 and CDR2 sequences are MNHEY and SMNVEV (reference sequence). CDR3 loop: CASSPSAGEGNQPQHF. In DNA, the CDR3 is TGTGCCAGCAGTCCCTCCGCCGGGGAGGGCAATCAGCCCCAGCATTTT.

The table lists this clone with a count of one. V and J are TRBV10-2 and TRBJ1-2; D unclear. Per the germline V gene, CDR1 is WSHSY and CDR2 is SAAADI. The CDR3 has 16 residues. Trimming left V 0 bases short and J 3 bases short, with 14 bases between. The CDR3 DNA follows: TGCGCCAGCAGTGAGTCCGGCTGGGGAGTTGACTATGGCTACACCTTC. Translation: CASSESGWGVDYGYTF.

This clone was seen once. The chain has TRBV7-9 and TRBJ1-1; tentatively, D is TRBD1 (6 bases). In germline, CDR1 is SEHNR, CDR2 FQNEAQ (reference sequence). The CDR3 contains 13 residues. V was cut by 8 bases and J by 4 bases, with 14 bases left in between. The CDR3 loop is CASVVTGSTEAFF. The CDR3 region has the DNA TGTGCCAGCGTCGTTACAGGGTCCACTGAAGCTTTCTTT.

The CDR3 region has the DNA TGCAGTGCATACAGGGGATCCGGCTACACCTTC. Its translation is CSAYRGSGYTF. This chain links TRBV20-1 with TRBJ1-2; 7 positions match TRBD1. The V segment lost 6 bases and the J segment 8 bases; nucleotides outside the gene matches: 6. This CDR3 region has 11 residues. Germline V gene lookup returns CDR1 DFQATT and CDR2 SNEGSKA (reference sequence).

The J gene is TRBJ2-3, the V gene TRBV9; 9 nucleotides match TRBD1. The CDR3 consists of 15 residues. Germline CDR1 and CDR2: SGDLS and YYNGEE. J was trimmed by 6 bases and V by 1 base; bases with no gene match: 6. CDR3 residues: CASSVYRGREDTQYF. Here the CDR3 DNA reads TGTGCCAGCAGCGTATACAGGGGGCGAGAGGATACGCAGTATTTT. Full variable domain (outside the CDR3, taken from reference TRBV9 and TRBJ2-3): DSGVTQTPKHLITATGQRVTLRCSPRSGDLSVYWYQQSLDQGLQFLIQYYNGEERAKGNILERFSAQQFPDLHSELNLSSLELGDSALYFCASSVYRGREDTQYFGPGTRLTVL.

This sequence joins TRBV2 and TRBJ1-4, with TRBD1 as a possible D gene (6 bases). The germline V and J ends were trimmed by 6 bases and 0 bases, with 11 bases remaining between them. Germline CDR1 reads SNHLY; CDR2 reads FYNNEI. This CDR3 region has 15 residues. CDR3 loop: CASRSGDATNEKLFF. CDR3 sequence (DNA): TGTGCCAGCAGGTCAGGGGATGCAACTAATGAAAAACTGTTTTTT. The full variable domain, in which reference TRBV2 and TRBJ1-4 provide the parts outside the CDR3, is EPEVTQTPSHQVTQMGQEVILRCVPISNHLYFYWYRQILGQKVEFLVSFYNNEISEKSEIFDDQFSVERPDGSNFTLKIRSTKLEDSAMYFCASRSGDATNEKLFFGSGTQLSVL.

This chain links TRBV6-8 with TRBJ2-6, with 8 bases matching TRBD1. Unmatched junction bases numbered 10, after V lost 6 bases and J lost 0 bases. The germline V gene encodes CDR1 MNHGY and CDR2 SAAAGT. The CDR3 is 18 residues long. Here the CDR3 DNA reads TGTGCCAGCAGAGTCGACAGGGGCCAAACCTCTGGGGCCAACGTCCTGACTTTC. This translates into CASRVDRGQTSGANVLTF.

The chain's CDR3 is CASSVLAGGPNSEQFF. Here the CDR3 DNA reads TGTGCCAGCAGCGTTTTAGCGGGAGGGCCTAATTCTGAGCAGTTCTTC. The V call is TRBV9, the J call TRBJ2-1, with 11 bases fitting TRBD2. Trimming removed 2 bases from V and 9 bases from J; junction bases left unmatched: 10. The CDR3 runs 16 residues. CDR1 is SGDLS and CDR2 is YYNGEE in the germline V gene.

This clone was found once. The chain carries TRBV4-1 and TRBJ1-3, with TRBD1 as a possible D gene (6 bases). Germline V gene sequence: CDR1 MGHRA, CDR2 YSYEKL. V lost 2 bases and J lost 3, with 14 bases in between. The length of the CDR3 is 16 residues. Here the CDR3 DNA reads TGCGCCAGCAGCCAACCCAACAGGGCCCGTGGAAACACCATATATTTT. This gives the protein CASSQPNRARGNTIYF.

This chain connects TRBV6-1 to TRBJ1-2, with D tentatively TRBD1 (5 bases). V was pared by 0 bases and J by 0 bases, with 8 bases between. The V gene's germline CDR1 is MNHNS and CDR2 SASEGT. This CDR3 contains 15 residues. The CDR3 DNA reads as TGTGCCAGCAGTGAAGCGTTAGGGGCTAACTATGGCTACACCTTC. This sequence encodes CASSEALGANYGYTF.

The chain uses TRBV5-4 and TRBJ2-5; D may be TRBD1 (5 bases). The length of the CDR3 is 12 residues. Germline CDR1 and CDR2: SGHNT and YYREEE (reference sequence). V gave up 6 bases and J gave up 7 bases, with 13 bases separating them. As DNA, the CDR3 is TGTGCCAGCACCCAAAATAGGGGGACCCAGTACTTC. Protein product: CASTQNRGTQYF.